This T cell receptor beta chain was recorded in a study of T cell repertoires in ileal Crohn's disease (dated by TCRdb to between 2018 and 2021). Regarding the complete study: Median disease duration was roughly 8.2 years, and about 36% of patients were identified as active smokers at the time of surgery. The M6 samples were biopsies of the neoterminal ileum collected during postoperative colonoscopy. Surgery was performed for a complication in all patients, with stricturing disease in roughly 61% and penetrating disease in 39%. A total of around 170 mucosal samples from some 50 patients were sequenced, collected from several sites on the surgical specimen as well as at postoperative endoscopy. The study was conducted in parallel with a multicentre cohort built to find predictors of early endoscopic recurrence after ileocolonic resection. TCR repertoire analysis was performed in some 60 Crohn's disease patients drawn from a prospective multicentre cohort. Endoscopic postoperative recurrence was defined as a Rutgeerts score above i0. Roughly half of the patients were given postoperative therapy, with around 11 receiving thiopurines and under 20 receiving anti-TNF agents.

The sample's time point label, in plain terms: neoterminal ileum biopsy at postoperative endoscopy, about 6 months after surgery. Eligible patients were adults with ileal or ileocolonic Crohn's disease who had an indication for ileocolonic resection. Whole ileal mucosal biopsies were kept frozen at -80 degrees C prior to DNA extraction. Genomic DNA was extracted from frozen whole biopsies using a TRizol-based method and was quantified with a NanoDrop 2000 spectrophotometer. Sequences SGHRS (CDR1) and YFSETQ (CDR2) are obtained from the germline V gene. Between the V and J ends, shortened by 5 bases and 1 base respectively, the junction contains 9 bases. The CDR3 sequence holds 13 residues, the cysteine and phenylalanine included. The sequence is cut down to CDR3 DNA, 39 bases in frame from base 1. Remarks on this clone: Its antigen is currently not known. Nothing much larger sits one base from this clone, and base qualities are not available.

For commercial TCRB immunosequencing, around 500 nanograms of biopsy DNA were submitted for each sample. Adaptive Biotechnology amplified the CDR3 regions from genomic DNA with a two-step multiplex PCR designed to control amplification bias. Primers covering every V and J gene segment were used in the first PCR, while barcodes and Illumina adapters were added in the second PCR. An Illumina instrument was used to sequence the CDR3 libraries. The authors processed their data as follows. Vendor-provided pipelines were combined with custom analysis of raw data in R/Bioconductor under R version 3.3.0. Clonality, which ranges from 0 to 1, was calculated as the inverse of the normalised Shannon entropy across all productive clones. High-frequency clones were defined as the repertoire share of the top 100 clones, retaining only clones passing a 95% confidence test. The Simpson index measured repertoire diversity, and the Morisita-Horn index measured overlap between samples. TCRdb's version of the immuneACCESS table is confined to in-frame rearrangements and falls short of the full clone set. An unresolved V gene accounts for under half of the shortfall where checked; the remainder is of unknown origin. The V and J calls and the clone size are those of that table, but D and trimming were determined from the DNA. The sample table holds about 13,000 clones, of which roughly 80% were seen once. The ten largest clones take up 15% to 20% of the sample.

The paper's findings and limits, for the study overall: Patients who were active smokers at surgery had a significantly higher proportion of clonal expansions than non-smokers (roughly 24% vs 19%, p=0.02). The timing of postoperative endoscopy varied within the first year after surgery, and the median delay was roughly 7.4 months. Compared with CD4 T cells, sorted CD8 T cells contained more high-frequency clones, which suggests that the mucosal expansions were mostly CD8. Only a subgroup of patients, of unstated size, had their mucosal CD4 and CD8 T cells sorted and sequenced. Higher high-frequency clone percentages at surgery were associated with endoscopic recurrence; all patients with clonality above 26.8% (18/57) had recurrence.

The V and J segments used are TRBV5-1 and TRBJ1-1, with no confidently assigned D gene. The sequenced sample was ileal tissue. This receptor was identified in an adult with Crohn's disease. The encoded CDR3 is CASSFLENTEAFF. In nucleotides, the sequence is TGCGCCAGCAGTTTTTTAGAGAACACTGAAGCTTTCTTT.